This T cell receptor (beta chain) was documented in a study of molecular identifiers for immune sequencing clone quantification. TCRdb reanalysed the PCR reads using MiXCR and keeps one entry per CDR3 protein. The data hold some 650,000 distinct CDR3 sequences, with 20% observed a single time. The germline V gene has CDR1 DFQATT and CDR2 SNEGSKA (reference sequence). CDR3 length: 15 residues. Trimming took 1 base from V and 0 from J; bases not matched to a gene: 5. This clonotype was counted many times. This receptor was obtained from a human donor in good health. Some libraries in this study had Jurkat cell RNA spiked in. The genes are TRBV20-1 and TRBJ2-7, with 8 nucleotides matching TRBD2. The sample was naive CD8+ T cells from blood, with Jurkat cell RNA spiked in. Subset denoted: FACS-sorted CD8+CD4-CCR7+CD45RA+ naive T cells. The CDR3 here is CSARGTSGSSYEQYF. The CDR3 nucleotides are TGCAGTGCTAGAGGAACTAGCGGTAGCTCCTACGAGCAGTACTTC.